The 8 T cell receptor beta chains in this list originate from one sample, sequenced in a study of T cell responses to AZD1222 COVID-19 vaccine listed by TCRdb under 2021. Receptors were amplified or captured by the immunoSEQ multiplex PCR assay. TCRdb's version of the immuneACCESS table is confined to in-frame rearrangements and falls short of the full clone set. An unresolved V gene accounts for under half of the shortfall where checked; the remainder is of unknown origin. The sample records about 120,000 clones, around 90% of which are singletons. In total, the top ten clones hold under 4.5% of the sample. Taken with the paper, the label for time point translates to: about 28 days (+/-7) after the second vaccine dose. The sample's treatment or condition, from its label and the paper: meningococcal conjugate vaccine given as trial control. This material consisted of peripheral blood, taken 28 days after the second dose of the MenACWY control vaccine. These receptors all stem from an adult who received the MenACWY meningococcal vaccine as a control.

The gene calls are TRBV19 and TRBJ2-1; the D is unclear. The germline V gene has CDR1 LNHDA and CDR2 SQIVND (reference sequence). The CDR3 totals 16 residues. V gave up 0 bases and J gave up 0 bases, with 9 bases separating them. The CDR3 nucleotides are TGTGCCAGTAGTATAGATCCGGGTAGCTCCTACAATGAGCAGTTCTTC. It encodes CASSIDPGSSYNEQFF. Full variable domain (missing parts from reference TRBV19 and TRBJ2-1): DGGITQSPKYLFRKEGQNVTLSCEQNLNHDAMYWYRQDPGQGLRLIYYSQIVNDFQKGDIAEGYSVSREKKESFPLTVTSAQKNPTAFYLCASSIDPGSSYNEQFFGPGTRLTVL.

CDR3 nucleotides: TGTGCCACCAGCAGAGCAGGGCTTGCTGAAGCTTTCTTT. As protein: CATSRAGLAEAFF. The chain carries TRBV15 and TRBJ1-1; maybe TRBD1 (5 bases). Trimming stripped 1 base from V and 6 bases from J, with 9 bases between. From germline, CDR1 is LNHNV and CDR2 YYDKDF (reference sequence). There are 13 residues in the CDR3.

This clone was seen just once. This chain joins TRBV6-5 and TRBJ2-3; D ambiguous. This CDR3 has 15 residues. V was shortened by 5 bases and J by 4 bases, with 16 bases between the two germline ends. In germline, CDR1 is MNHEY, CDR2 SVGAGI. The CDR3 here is CASSMGTRSSDTQYF. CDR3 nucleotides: TGTGCCAGCAGTATGGGCACCCGCAGCTCAGATACGCAGTATTTT.

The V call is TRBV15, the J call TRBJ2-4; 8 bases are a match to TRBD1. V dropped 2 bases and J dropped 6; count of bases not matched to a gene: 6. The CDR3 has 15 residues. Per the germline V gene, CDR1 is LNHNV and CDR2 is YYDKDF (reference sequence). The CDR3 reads CATSRFGQGPNIQYF. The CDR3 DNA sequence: TGTGCCACCAGCAGATTCGGACAGGGTCCAAACATTCAGTACTTC. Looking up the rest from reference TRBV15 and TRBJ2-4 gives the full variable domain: DAMVIQNPRYQVTQFGKPVTLSCSQTLNHNVMYWYQQKSSQAPKLLFHYYDKDFNNEADTPDNFQSRRPNTSFCFLDIRSPGLGDTAMYLCATSRFGQGPNIQYFGAGTRLSVL.

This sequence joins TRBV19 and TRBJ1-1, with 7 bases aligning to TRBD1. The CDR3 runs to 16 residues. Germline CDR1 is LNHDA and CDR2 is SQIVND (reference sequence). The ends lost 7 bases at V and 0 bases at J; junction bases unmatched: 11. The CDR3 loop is CASTTQGGGMNTEAFF. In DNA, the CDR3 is TGTGCCAGTACCACTCAGGGGGGGGGAATGAACACTGAAGCTTTCTTT. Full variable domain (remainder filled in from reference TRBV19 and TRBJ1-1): DGGITQSPKYLFRKEGQNVTLSCEQNLNHDAMYWYRQDPGQGLRLIYYSQIVNDFQKGDIAEGYSVSREKKESFPLTVTSAQKNPTAFYLCASTTQGGGMNTEAFFGQGTRLTVV.

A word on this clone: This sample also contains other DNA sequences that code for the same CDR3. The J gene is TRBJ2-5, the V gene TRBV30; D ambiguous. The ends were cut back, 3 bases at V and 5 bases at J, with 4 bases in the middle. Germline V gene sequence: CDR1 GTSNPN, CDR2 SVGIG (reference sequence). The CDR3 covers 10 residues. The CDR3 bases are TGTGCCTGGAGCCAGGAGACCCAGTACTTC. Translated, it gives CAWSQETQYF.

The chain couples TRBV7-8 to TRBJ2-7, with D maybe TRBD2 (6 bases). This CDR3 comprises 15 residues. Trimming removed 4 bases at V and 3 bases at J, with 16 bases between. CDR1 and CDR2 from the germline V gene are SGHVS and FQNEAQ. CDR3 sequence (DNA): TGTGCCAGCAGCTCACCGACTAGGGCTGTCTACGAGCAGTACTTC. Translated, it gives CASSSPTRAVYEQYF.

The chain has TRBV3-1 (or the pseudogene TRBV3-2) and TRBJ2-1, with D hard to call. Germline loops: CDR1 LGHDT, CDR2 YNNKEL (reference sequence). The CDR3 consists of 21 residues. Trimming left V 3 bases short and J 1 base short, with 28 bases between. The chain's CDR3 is CASSHSKGKTSGWLSYNEQFF. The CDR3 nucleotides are TGTGCCAGCAGCCACTCCAAGGGCAAAACATCTGGATGGCTATCCTACAATGAGCAGTTCTTC.